This T cell receptor beta chain was sequenced during a study of shared clonotypes between healthy human individuals. Overall study: Each donor's CD8 memory used one plate, CD8 naive two, each CD4 subset three. The study, taken as a whole, reports: Naive CD4 clonotype sharing across a handful of donors was about 5%.

This clone was detected many times. The antigen remains unidentified. This sample includes further DNA sequences coding for the same CDR3. Among the donors, all were Caucasian adults who lived in Nashville, Tennessee. The CD4+ fraction was divided into a CD45RA+ naive subset and a CD45RA-negative memory subset. The CDR3 spans 13 residues. CDR1 and CDR2 (germline): SGHVS, FQNEAQ. The V end was cut by 4 bases, the J end by 1 base, with 7 bases between. Measured with immunoSEQ multiplex PCR; TCRdb has only the in-frame clones, and not every one. This sample carries around 700,000 clones, around 67% of them seen once, and the ten largest clones take approximately 1.7%.

V and J are TRBV7-8 and TRBJ1-1; D is uncertain. The receptor comes from a woman aged 25 to 39 in good health. The specimen sequenced was memory CD4+ T cells sorted from blood. Stated subset: CD45RA-negative fraction. The CDR3 DNA is TGTGCCAGCAGCTCACAACGGAACACTGAAGCTTTCTTT. Its translation: CASSSQRNTEAFF.